The 8 T cell receptor beta chains in this list originate from one sample, sequenced in a study of blood T cell repertoires in COVID-19. Sequencing was performed with immunoSEQ multiplex PCR; in TCRdb, only in-frame clones are kept and a portion is missing. The sample holds about 190,000 clones, roughly three quarters seen once. Material: peripheral blood. These receptors originate from a man in his 60s with active or convalescent COVID-19.

This chain links TRBV14 with TRBJ1-1; 7 nucleotides agree with TRBD1. Germline V gene data show CDR1 as SGHDN and CDR2 as FVKESK. The CDR3 runs to 15 residues. V trimming: 4 bases; J trimming: 8 bases; junction bases outside the gene matches: 13. The CDR3 sequence: CASSPNPLQGNEAFF. The CDR3 nucleotides are TGTGCCAGCAGCCCTAATCCATTACAGGGGAACGAAGCTTTCTTT.

The J gene is TRBJ2-7, the V gene TRBV3-1 (or the pseudogene TRBV3-2); D perhaps matches TRBD1 (6 bases). The germline V gene encodes CDR1 LGHDT and CDR2 YNNKEL (reference sequence). The CDR3 sequence is 13 residues long. The V end was cut by 4 bases, the J end by 4 bases, with 11 bases between. The CDR3 sequence: CASSPGQRYEQYF. Here the CDR3 DNA reads TGTGCCAGCAGCCCGGGACAAAGGTACGAGCAGTACTTC.

This clone has only a few counts. This chain links TRBV21-1 with TRBJ2-1; TRBD2, as called in the table, went unchecked against the DNA. TRBV21-1 is recorded as a pseudogene. This CDR3 is built from 16 residues. CDR3 sequence: CASSRRERESHNEQFF. CDR3 bases: TGTGCCAGCAGTAGAAGGGAGCGGGAGTCACACAATGAGCAGTTCTTC.

The CDR3 region has the DNA TGTGCCACCAGTGTTGGGACAGGGCGCCGGGAGCTGTTTTTT. Its protein is CATSVGTGRRELFF. The V gene is TRBV24-1, the J gene TRBJ2-2; TRBD1 agrees at 9 bases. The CDR3 runs 14 residues. Germline V CDR1 and CDR2: KGHDR, SFDVKD. With V trimmed by 5 bases and J by 9 bases, 6 bases remained unmatched.

The chain combines TRBV19 with TRBJ2-7, with TRBD1 identical over 9 bases. CDR3 length: 14 residues. Trimming removed 6 bases from V and 0 bases from J; junction bases left unmatched: 3. Germline V lookup: CDR1 LNHDA, CDR2 SQIVND (reference sequence). CDR3 residues: CASRRTGDSYEQYF. The CDR3 DNA follows: TGTGCCAGTAGAAGGACAGGGGACTCCTACGAGCAGTACTTC.

This clone was seen a handful of times. The chain combines TRBV4-3 with TRBJ2-2; the match to TRBD1 covers 8 bases. The CDR3 extends over 16 amino acids. Trimming removed 6 bases from V and 1 base from J; junction bases left unmatched: 7. The germline V gene has CDR1 LGHNA and CDR2 YSLEER. CDR3 sequence reads: CASSPSTGGNTGELFF. DNA for the CDR3: TGCGCCAGCAGTCCCTCCACAGGGGGGAACACCGGGGAGCTGTTTTTT.

The chain joins TRBV15 to TRBJ2-1, with 10 positions matching TRBD2. This CDR3 is built from 16 residues. Germline V gene lookup returns CDR1 LNHNV and CDR2 YYDKDF (reference sequence). Trimming removed 1 base from V and 5 bases from J; junction bases left unmatched: 5. CDR3 in DNA: TGTGCCACCAGCAGAGGCGGGACTAGCGCAGACAATGAGCAGTTCTTC. Its translation: CATSRGGTSADNEQFF.

This chain uses TRBV2 with TRBJ1-3; perhaps TRBD1 as D (5 bases). The germline V gene encodes CDR1 SNHLY and CDR2 FYNNEI. V was cut by 6 bases and J by 4 bases, with 19 bases left in between. The CDR3 has 16 amino acids. CDR3 bases: TGTGCCAGCAGCAGTACTACAGGTTTATCAGGAAACACCATATATTTT. Its protein is CASSSTTGLSGNTIYF.